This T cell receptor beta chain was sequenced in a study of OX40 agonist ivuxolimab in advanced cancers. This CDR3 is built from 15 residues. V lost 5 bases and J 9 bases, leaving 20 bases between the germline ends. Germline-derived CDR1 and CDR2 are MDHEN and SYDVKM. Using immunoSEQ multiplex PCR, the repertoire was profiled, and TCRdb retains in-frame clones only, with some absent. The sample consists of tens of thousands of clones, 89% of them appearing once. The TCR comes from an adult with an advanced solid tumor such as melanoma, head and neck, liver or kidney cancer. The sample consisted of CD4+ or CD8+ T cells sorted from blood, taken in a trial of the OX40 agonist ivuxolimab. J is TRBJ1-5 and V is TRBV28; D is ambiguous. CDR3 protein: CASSKRTGAVWPQHF. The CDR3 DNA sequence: TGTGCCAGCAGTAAACGGACGGGAGCAGTTTGGCCCCAGCATTTT.